The 18 T cell receptor beta chains below come from one sample, sequenced in a study of cytomegalovirus exposure and HLA in healthy donors. PCR primers comprised 60 Vbeta and 13 Jbeta primers. Only in-frame clones appear in the TCRdb table, and some are missing; sequencing was by immunoSEQ multiplex PCR. The table has about 37,000 clones, around 74% seen once. The sample consisted of PBMCs. These receptors all stem from a man younger than 45 in good health and CMV-seronegative.

The rearrangement uses TRBV11-2 and TRBJ1-5; the D is unclear. The length of the CDR3 is 15 residues. Trimming pared 1 base from V and 2 bases from J, leaving 9 bases between. Per the germline V gene, CDR1 is SGHAT and CDR2 is FQNNGV. CDR3 loop: CASSLGTQGNQPQHF. The DNA for the CDR3 is TGTGCCAGCAGCTTAGGCACGCAGGGCAATCAGCCCCAGCATTTT.

This clone has a handful of counts. The CDR3 protein is CASSPIGTINEQYF. CDR3 nucleotide sequence: TGTGCCAGCTCACCCATAGGGACAATTAACGAGCAGTACTTC. The chain combines TRBV18 with TRBJ2-7, with D possibly TRBD1 on 6 matching bases. V was cut by 3 bases and J by 5 bases, with 14 bases left in between. CDR3 length equals 14 residues. Germline V lookup: CDR1 KGHSH, CDR2 LQKENI.

This clone was detected only once. The chain has TRBV11-2 and TRBJ2-5, with D perhaps matching TRBD2 (7 bases). V lost 1 base, J lost 4 bases, and 13 bases lay in between. The germline V gene has CDR1 SGHAT and CDR2 FQNNGV. This CDR3 comprises 15 residues. The CDR3 region is CASSLVGGPRETQYF. In DNA form, the CDR3 reads TGTGCCAGCAGCTTAGTGGGGGGGCCGAGAGAGACCCAGTACTTC.

This chain joins TRBV4-2 and TRBJ2-1; TRBD1 matches 9 bases. Germline V gene lookup returns CDR1 LGHNA and CDR2 YNFKEQ. Trimming at V came to 1 base and at J to 9 bases, leaving 4 bases not matched to a gene. The CDR3 contains 14 residues. The DNA for the CDR3 is TGTGCCAGCAGCCAAGGGGACAGGGAAGGTGAGCAGTTCTTC. Its protein product is CASSQGDREGEQFF.

This sequence joins TRBV5-1 and TRBJ2-3; TRBD1 aligns across 9 bases. The CDR3 sequence is 16 residues long. Germline values: CDR1 SGHRS, CDR2 YFSETQ. V gave up 0 bases and J gave up 6 bases; unmatched junction bases: 8. The CDR3 sequence: CASSLVGQGLEDTQYF. As DNA, the CDR3 is TGCGCCAGCAGCTTGGTCGGACAGGGGTTAGAGGATACGCAGTATTTT.

The chain employs TRBV15 and TRBJ2-1; D not certain. From germline, CDR1 is LNHNV and CDR2 YYDKDF (reference sequence). The CDR3 sequence is 15 residues long. Trimming pared 0 bases from V and 5 bases from J, leaving 11 bases between. CDR3 bases: TGTGCCACCAGCAGAGATTTAGAGGCGCACAATGAGCAGTTCTTC. Its protein is CATSRDLEAHNEQFF.

Within the sample, this clone is large. The chain couples TRBV7-8 to TRBJ1-1; 8 nucleotides match TRBD1. Germline-derived CDR1 and CDR2 are SGHVS and FQNEAQ. Trimming at V came to 1 base and at J to 6 bases, leaving 4 bases not matched to a gene. CDR3 length equals 14 residues. The CDR3 DNA sequence: TGTGCCAGCAGCTTAGTCAGGGGGCCGGCTGAAGCTTTCTTT. It encodes CASSLVRGPAEAFF.

The genes are TRBV4-1 and TRBJ2-3; tentatively, D is TRBD2 (6 bases). Germline CDR1 MGHRA, CDR2 YSYEKL. V lost 0 bases to trimming and J lost 6 bases, with 10 bases between them. The CDR3 covers 14 residues. The CDR3 sequence: CASSQDSLADTQYF. In nucleotides, the CDR3 is TGCGCCAGCAGCCAAGATAGTCTAGCGGATACGCAGTATTTT.

This clone was detected once. The V and J genes are TRBV27 and TRBJ1-1; no reliable D call. CDR1 is MNHEY, CDR2 SMNVEV, per germline (reference sequence). This CDR3 is 12 amino acids long. The V gene lost 6 bases and the J gene lost 1 base, with 6 bases spanning the gap. CDR3: CASRERNTEAFF. In DNA, the CDR3 is TGTGCCAGCAGGGAGCGGAACACTGAAGCTTTCTTT.

The chain combines TRBV9 with TRBJ1-2; no reliable D call. Per germline, CDR1 SGDLS and CDR2 YYNGEE. Trimming removed 0 bases at V and 2 bases at J, with 11 bases between. The CDR3 spans 15 residues. CDR3 nucleotide sequence: TGTGCCAGCAGCGTAGGGGCAGGAGGGAACTATGGCTACACCTTC. Protein product: CASSVGAGGNYGYTF.

V usage is TRBV18 and J usage is TRBJ1-2; D unresolved. V lost 2 bases and J 4 bases, leaving 11 bases between the germline ends. Germline CDR1 KGHSH, CDR2 LQKENI. CDR3 length equals 14 residues. CDR3: CASSPVGTLYGYTF. DNA for the CDR3: TGTGCCAGCTCACCAGTGGGCACCCTCTATGGCTACACCTTC. The variable domain in full, completed from reference TRBV18 and TRBJ1-2, reads NAGVMQNPRHLVRRRGQEARLRCSPMKGHSHVYWYRQLPEEGLKFMVYLQKENIIDESGMPKERFSAEFPKEGPSILRIQQVVRGDSAAYFCASSPVGTLYGYTFGSGTRLTVV.

This clone has only a few counts. The chain joins TRBV7-6 to TRBJ1-3; 10 bases are a match to TRBD1. This CDR3 is 16 amino acids long. V was pared by 1 base and J by 2 bases, with 2 bases of the junction left unmatched. In germline, CDR1 is SGHVS, CDR2 FNYEAQ. The CDR3 reads CASSLEGTGAGNTIYF. CDR3 bases: TGTGCCAGCAGCTTAGAGGGGACAGGGGCTGGAAACACCATATATTTT. Variable domain in full (rest from reference TRBV7-6 and TRBJ1-3): GAGVSQSPRYKVTKRGQDVALRCDPISGHVSLYWYRQALGQGPEFLTYFNYEAQQDKSGLPNDRFSAERPEGSISTLTIQRTEQRDSAMYRCASSLEGTGAGNTIYFGEGSWLTVV.

The chain is built from TRBV6-8 and TRBJ2-2; 10 bases align to TRBD2. The CDR3 runs to 17 residues. Germline V gene lookup returns CDR1 MNHGY and CDR2 SAAAGT. V was clipped by 7 bases and J by 6 bases; unmatched bases: 14. The CDR3 loop reads CASTQGASGSGSGELFF. The CDR3 region has the DNA TGTGCCAGCACCCAGGGGGCTAGCGGGAGCGGGTCCGGGGAGCTGTTTTTT.

This chain joins TRBV19 and TRBJ1-4; TRBD1 matches at 10 bases. The CDR3 loop spans 15 amino acids. Germline loops: CDR1 LNHDA, CDR2 SQIVND (reference sequence). Trimming removed 9 bases from V and 7 bases from J; junction bases left unmatched: 11. CDR3 sequence reads: CASCDRGPLGEKLFF. CDR3 nucleotide sequence: TGTGCCAGCTGTGACAGGGGGCCCCTCGGTGAAAAACTGTTTTTT.

V and J are TRBV5-6 and TRBJ2-1; no clear D gene. The germline CDR1 and CDR2 sequences are SGHDT and YYEEEE. CDR3 size: 13 residues. Trimming left V 4 bases short and J 4 bases short, with 9 bases between. In DNA form, the CDR3 reads TGTGCCAGCAGCAGAGACTTGTACAATGAGCAGTTCTTC. Encoded protein: CASSRDLYNEQFF.

The V call is TRBV30, the J call TRBJ2-7, with TRBD1 matching over 7 bases. The V gene end was trimmed by 5 bases and the J gene end by 0 bases; junction bases not matched to a gene: 4. Germline V CDR1 and CDR2: GTSNPN, SVGIG (reference sequence). The CDR3 spans 13 residues. CDR3 in DNA: TGTGCCTGGGGACAGGATTCCTCCTACGAGCAGTACTTC. This sequence encodes CAWGQDSSYEQYF.

This clone has more than one count but fewer than ten. The gene calls are TRBV29-1 and TRBJ2-7; the D is unclear. The V end was cut by 7 bases, the J end by 0 bases, with 25 bases between. Per the germline V gene, CDR1 is SQVTM and CDR2 is ANQGSEA. The CDR3 consists of 17 residues. The chain's CDR3 is CSALTSRQSPFSYEQYF. DNA for the CDR3: TGCAGCGCTCTGACGAGCAGACAAAGTCCTTTCTCCTACGAGCAGTACTTC.

V gene TRBV9 combines with J gene TRBJ2-1, with a possible D match to TRBD2 (6 bases). The CDR3 extends over 15 amino acids. V shed 4 bases and J shed 3 bases, with 14 bases lying between them. Germline CDR1 is SGDLS and CDR2 is YYNGEE. As DNA, the CDR3 is TGTGCCAGCAGCTTCCGCGGGACCCACTACAATGAGCAGTTCTTC. It specifies CASSFRGTHYNEQFF.